This T cell receptor (beta chain) originates from a study of T cell responses to AZD1222 COVID-19 vaccine. As for the study in general: Pooled in the analysis were second doses at about 4 or about 12 weeks.

Sequencing used immunoSEQ multiplex PCR; TCRdb keeps in-frame clones, though not all of them. The sample records 150,000 to 200,000 clones, approximately 86% being singletons. There are 17 residues in the CDR3. V lost 1 base and J lost 0, with 13 bases in between. CDR1 and CDR2 from the germline V gene are SGHTA and FQGNSA. As to this clone: What it binds is unknown.

Notes on the study in general: Baseline serostatus was positive in only a handful of AZD1222 recipients. Clonal diversity was possibly underestimated, and white British individuals and females predominated among donors. Increases in Spike-specific TCR breadth and depth were seen after two AZD1222 doses.

The clonotype originates from an adult in good health. The rearrangement uses TRBV7-2 and TRBJ1-5, with D unclear. Sequenced material: peripheral blood, taken on day 0 of AZD1222 vaccination. Here the CDR3 reads CASSLGAQTISNQPQHF. CDR3 bases: TGTGCCAGCAGCTTAGGGGCCCAGACCATTAGCAATCAGCCCCAGCATTTT.